The clone carrying this T cell receptor (beta chain) was seen only a few times. This record comes from a study of early T cells in non-severe SARS-CoV-2 infection. About the research overall: From unsorted whole blood, bulk RNA was sequenced, and the chains remained unpaired.

TCRdb reprocessed the 5' RACE reads with MiXCR, giving one entry per CDR3 protein. The sample holds 68,000 or so distinct CDR3 sequences, 12% seen once. This TCR derives from an adult who was a healthcare worker with PCR-confirmed SARS-CoV-2 infection or an uninfected control (not recorded which). The specimen sequenced was whole blood.

The CDR3 region is CASSDPPGQGNQPQHF. The CDR3 nucleotides are TGTGCCAGCAGTGATCCCCCCGGACAGGGTAATCAGCCCCAGCATTTT. The rearrangement joins TRBV6-1 to TRBJ1-5, with 8 nucleotides matching TRBD1. The V gene's germline CDR1 is MNHNS and CDR2 SASEGT. The CDR3 spans 16 residues. V trimming: 3 bases; J trimming: 4 bases; junction bases outside the gene matches: 8.